This TCR beta chain was sequenced during a study of OX40 agonist ivuxolimab in advanced cancers. Trimming removed 1 base from V and 3 bases from J; junction bases left unmatched: 9. Germline lookup yields CDR1 MDHEN and CDR2 SYDVKM. This CDR3 is 16 amino acids long. There are a few counts of this clone. The target antigen is unknown. General study findings and limits: The antigen specificity of the peripheral T cells (those that were expanded) was not determined.

Some clones are missing from TCRdb's copy, which holds only in-frame ones; the method was immunoSEQ multiplex PCR. The sample has roughly 30,000 clones, about 85% seen once. Researchers took blood at baseline, on cycle 4 day 1, and on cycle 7 day 1. The sequence was collected from an adult with an advanced solid tumor such as melanoma, head and neck, liver or kidney cancer. This specimen was CD4+ or CD8+ T cells sorted from blood, taken in a trial of the OX40 agonist ivuxolimab. The genes are TRBV28 and TRBJ2-7, with 7 bases fitting TRBD2. Here the CDR3 DNA reads TGTGCCAGCAGTTTATCGGGGCGGGAGAATTTCTACGAGCAGTACTTC. Translating it yields CASSLSGRENFYEQYF.